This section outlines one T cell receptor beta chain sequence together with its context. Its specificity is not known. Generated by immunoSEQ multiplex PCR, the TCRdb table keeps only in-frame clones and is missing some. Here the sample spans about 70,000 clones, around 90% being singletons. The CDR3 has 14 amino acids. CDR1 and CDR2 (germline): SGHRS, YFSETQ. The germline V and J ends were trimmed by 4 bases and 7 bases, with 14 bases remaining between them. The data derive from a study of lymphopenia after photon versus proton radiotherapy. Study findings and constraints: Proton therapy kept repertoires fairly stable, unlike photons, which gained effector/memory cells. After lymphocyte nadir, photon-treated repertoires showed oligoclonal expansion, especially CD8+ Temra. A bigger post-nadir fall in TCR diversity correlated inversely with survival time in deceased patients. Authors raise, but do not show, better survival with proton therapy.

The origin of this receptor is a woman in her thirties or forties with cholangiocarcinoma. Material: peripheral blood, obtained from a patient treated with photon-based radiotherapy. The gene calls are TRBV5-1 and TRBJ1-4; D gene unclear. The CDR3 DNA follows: TGCGCCAGCAGCCACGGTGAGGAGGGTGAAAAACTGTTTTTT. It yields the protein CASSHGEEGEKLFF. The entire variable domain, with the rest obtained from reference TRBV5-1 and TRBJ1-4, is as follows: KAGVTQTPRYLIKTRGQQVTLSCSPISGHRSVSWYQQTPGQGLQFLFEYFSETQRNKGNFPGRFSGRQFSNSRSEMNVSTLELGDSALYLCASSHGEEGEKLFFGSGTQLSVL.